Here is one T cell receptor beta chain with its context. CDR3 length equals 14 residues. The germline V and J ends were trimmed by 5 bases and 7 bases, with 18 bases remaining between them. CDR1 is SGHAT, CDR2 FQNNGV, per germline. The sample is drawn from a study of blood T cell repertoires in COVID-19. Sequencing was performed with immunoSEQ multiplex PCR; in TCRdb, only in-frame clones are kept and a portion is missing. Of 110,000 to 150,000 clones in the sample, approximately 90% were seen once. The chain carries TRBV11-2 and TRBJ2-7, with D possibly being TRBD1 (6 bases). Input material: peripheral blood. The origin of this receptor is an elderly woman with acute or convalescent COVID-19. Here the CDR3 DNA reads TGTGCCAGCAGCGAATACAGGGCGTCGGGGGAGCAGTACTTC. It codes for CASSEYRASGEQYF. Drawing the rest from reference TRBV11-2 and TRBJ2-7, the complete variable domain is EAGVAQSPRYKIIEKRQSVAFWCNPISGHATLYWYQQILGQGPKLLIQFQNNGVVDDSQLPKDRFSAERLKGVDSTLKIQPAKLEDSAVYLCASSEYRASGEQYFGPGTRLTVT.